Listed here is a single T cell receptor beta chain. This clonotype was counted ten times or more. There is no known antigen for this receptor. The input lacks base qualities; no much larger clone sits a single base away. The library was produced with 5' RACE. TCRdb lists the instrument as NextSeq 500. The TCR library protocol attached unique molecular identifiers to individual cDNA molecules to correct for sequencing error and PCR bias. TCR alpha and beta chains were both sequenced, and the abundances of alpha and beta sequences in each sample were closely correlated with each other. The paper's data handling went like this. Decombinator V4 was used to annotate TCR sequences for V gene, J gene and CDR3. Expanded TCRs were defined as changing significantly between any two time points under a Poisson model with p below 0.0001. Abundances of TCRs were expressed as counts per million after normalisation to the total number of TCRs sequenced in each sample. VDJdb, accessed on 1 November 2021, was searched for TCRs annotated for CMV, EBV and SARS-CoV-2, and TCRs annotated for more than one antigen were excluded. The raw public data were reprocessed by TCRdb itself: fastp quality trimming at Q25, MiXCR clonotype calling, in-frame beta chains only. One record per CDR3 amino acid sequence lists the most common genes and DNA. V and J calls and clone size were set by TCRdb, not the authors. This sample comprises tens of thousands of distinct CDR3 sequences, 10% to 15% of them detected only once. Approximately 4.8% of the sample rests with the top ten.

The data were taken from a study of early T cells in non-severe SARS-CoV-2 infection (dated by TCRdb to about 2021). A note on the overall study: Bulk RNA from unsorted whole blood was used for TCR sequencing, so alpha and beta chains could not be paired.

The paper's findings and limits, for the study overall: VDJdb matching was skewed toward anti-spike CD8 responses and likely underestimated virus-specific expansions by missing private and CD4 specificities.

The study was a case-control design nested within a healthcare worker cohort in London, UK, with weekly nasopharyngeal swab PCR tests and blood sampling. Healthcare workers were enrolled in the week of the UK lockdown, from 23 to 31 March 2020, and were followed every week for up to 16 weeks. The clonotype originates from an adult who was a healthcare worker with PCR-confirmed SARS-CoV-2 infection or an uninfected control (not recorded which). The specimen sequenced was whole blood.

The DNA reads TGCGCCAGCAGCCCGACCGGGACTAGCGGCACAGATACGCAGTATTTT. It specifies CASSPTGTSGTDTQYF. The chain is made from TRBV5-1 and TRBJ2-3; 10 junctional bases match TRBD2. V and J are trimmed by 4 bases and 1 base, and the gene matches miss 6 bases of the junction. Based on the germline V gene, the CDR1 and CDR2 sequences are SGHRS and YFSETQ. The CDR3 starts with the cysteine, ends with the phenylalanine, and has 16 residues. Only the CDR3 portion is preserved as DNA: 48 bases, with reading frame beginning at the first base.